This is a list of T cell receptor beta chains from one sample in a study of T cells in Graves' hyperthyroidism and ophthalmopathy. TCRdb ran MiXCR on the multiplex PCR reads and lists one entry per CDR3 protein. The sample has under 650,000 distinct CDR3 sequences; about 16% are singletons. Source material: blood. Receptors originate from a woman aged 25 to 39 with Graves' hyperthyroidism. Both conserved end residues are part of each CDR3. Each record gives: V gene, D gene, clone size, J gene, CDR3 protein. The D gene is left open where the match is weak. For some rows the clone size is stated as once, few or many, or as a class when expanded; others skip it.

TRBV28	TRBD1	many	TRBJ1-5	CASSPPTGTFSNQPQHF
TRBV28	.	many	TRBJ1-2	CASSSPHSGTGGYTF
TRBV28	TRBD2	many	TRBJ2-5	CASSFVRGSQQETQYF
TRBV11-2	TRBD2	many	TRBJ2-7	CASSLRTSGRRTHFYEQYF
TRBV30	.	few	TRBJ2-7	CAWSPLDSFSYEQYF
TRBV6-2/TRBV6-3	.	many	TRBJ1-5	CASSYSSNNQPQHF
TRBV28	TRBD2	many	TRBJ2-2	CASSSVLLAVGNTGELFF
TRBV28	.	many	TRBJ2-7	CASSFRGVKDEQYF
TRBV20-1	.	.	TRBJ2-1	CSARDSAYNEQFF
TRBV6-1	.	few	TRBJ2-7	CASSVTSSTVLPYEQYF
TRBV2	.	.	TRBJ1-1	CASQPTGLTEAFF
TRBV15	TRBD1	many	TRBJ1-2	CATSRSTGGYYGYTF
TRBV30	TRBD1	few	TRBJ2-7	CAWSTGTGVPEQYF
TRBV20-1	.	few	TRBJ1-2	CSAATNSDRANYGYTF
TRBV28	TRBD1	many	TRBJ2-7	CASSFPRTGPYEQYF
TRBV6-1	.	many	TRBJ1-5	CASRLDIHSNQPQHF
TRBV7-3	.	few	TRBJ2-1	CASSIRVNEQFF
TRBV18	TRBD1	many	TRBJ2-7	CASSQTGVDEQYF
TRBV30	.	once	TRBJ1-5	CAWSHNGGNQPQHF
TRBV6-5	.	.	TRBJ2-5	CASSSTIRETQYF
TRBV28	.	many	TRBJ2-7	CASSLWNTWTYEQYF
TRBV30	.	few	TRBJ1-1	CAWSGTVMNTEAFF
TRBV12-3/TRBV12-4	TRBD1	many	TRBJ1-6	CASTFRGGNSPLHF
TRBV6-1	TRBD2	few	TRBJ2-3	CASRLAGATTDTQYF
TRBV6-1	TRBD2	.	TRBJ2-7	CAVRRTSGAYEQYF